The source of this T cell receptor (beta chain) is a study of cytomegalovirus exposure and HLA in healthy donors. The PCR made use of 60 Vbeta and 13 Jbeta primers. Using immunoSEQ multiplex PCR, the repertoire was profiled, and TCRdb retains in-frame clones only, with some absent. The sample includes tens of thousands of clones, around 75% of them seen just once. This TCR came from a woman between 40 and 55 years old in good health and CMV-seropositive. Sequencing was performed on PBMCs.

CDR3 protein: CASSYGGGYTF. CDR3 DNA: TGTGCCAGCAGTTACGGGGGCGGCTACACCTTC. The rearrangement joins TRBV6-5 to TRBJ1-2; D possibly corresponds to TRBD1 (6 bases). The CDR3 runs to 11 residues. Germline V gives CDR1 MNHEY, CDR2 SVGAGI. V gave up 2 bases and J gave up 8 bases, with 6 bases separating them.